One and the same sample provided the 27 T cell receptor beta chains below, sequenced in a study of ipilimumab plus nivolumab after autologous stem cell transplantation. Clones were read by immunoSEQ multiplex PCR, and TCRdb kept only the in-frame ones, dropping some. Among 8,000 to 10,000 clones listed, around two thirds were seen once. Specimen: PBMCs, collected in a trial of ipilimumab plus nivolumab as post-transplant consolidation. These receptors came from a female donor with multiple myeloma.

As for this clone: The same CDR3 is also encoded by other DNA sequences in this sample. CDR3 DNA sequence: TGCAGCGTCGGACAGGGCGGAGATACGCAGTATTTT. Translated: CSVGQGGDTQYF. V gene TRBV29-1 combines with J gene TRBJ2-3; the match to TRBD1 covers 8 bases. The CDR3 is made up of 12 amino acids. The V gene's germline CDR1 is SQVTM and CDR2 ANQGSEA. V lost 6 bases to trimming and J lost 5 bases; unmatched junction nucleotides: 4.

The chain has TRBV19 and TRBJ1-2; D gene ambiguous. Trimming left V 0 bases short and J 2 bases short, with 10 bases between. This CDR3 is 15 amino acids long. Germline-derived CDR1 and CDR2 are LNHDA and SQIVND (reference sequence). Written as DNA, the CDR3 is TGTGCCAGTAGTATAGATCTTTCCGGCAACTATGGCTACACCTTC. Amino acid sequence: CASSIDLSGNYGYTF.

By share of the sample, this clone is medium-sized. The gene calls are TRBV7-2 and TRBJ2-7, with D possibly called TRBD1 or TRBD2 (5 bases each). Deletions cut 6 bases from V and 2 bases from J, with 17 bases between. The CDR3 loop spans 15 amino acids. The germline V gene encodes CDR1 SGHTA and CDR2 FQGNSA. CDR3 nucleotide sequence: TGTGCCAGCAGGCGGACTGGAATGGGGCCCTACGAGCAGTACTTC. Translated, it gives CASRRTGMGPYEQYF.

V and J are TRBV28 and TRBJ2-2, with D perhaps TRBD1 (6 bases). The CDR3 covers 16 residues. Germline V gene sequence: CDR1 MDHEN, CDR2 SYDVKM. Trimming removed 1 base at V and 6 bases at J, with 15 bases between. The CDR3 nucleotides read TGTGCCAGCAGTTTATACTGGGGGCTTGGGCCCGGGGAGCTGTTTTTT. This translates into CASSLYWGLGPGELFF.

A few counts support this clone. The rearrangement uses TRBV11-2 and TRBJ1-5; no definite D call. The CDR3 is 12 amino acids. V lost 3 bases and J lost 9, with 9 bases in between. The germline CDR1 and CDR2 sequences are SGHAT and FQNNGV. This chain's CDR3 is CASSFPGRPQHF. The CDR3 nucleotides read TGTGCCAGCAGCTTCCCGGGAAGGCCCCAGCATTTT.

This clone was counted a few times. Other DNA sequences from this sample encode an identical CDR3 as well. The CDR3 DNA sequence: TGTGCCAGCTCACCATCTGGGACAGAGAACACTGAAGCTTTCTTT. Residues: CASSPSGTENTEAFF. The rearrangement links TRBV18 to TRBJ1-1; 7 nucleotides match TRBD1. The CDR3 consists of 15 residues. Germline V gene data show CDR1 as KGHSH and CDR2 as LQKENI. The trim removed 2 bases at V and 1 base at J, leaving 4 bases unmatched.

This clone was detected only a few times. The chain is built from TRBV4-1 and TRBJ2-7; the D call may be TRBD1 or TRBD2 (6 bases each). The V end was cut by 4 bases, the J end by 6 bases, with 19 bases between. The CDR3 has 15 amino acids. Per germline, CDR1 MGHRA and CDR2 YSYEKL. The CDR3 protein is CASSPDPEGGPEQYF. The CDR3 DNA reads TGCGCCAGCAGCCCAGACCCGGAGGGGGGCCCCGAGCAGTACTTC.

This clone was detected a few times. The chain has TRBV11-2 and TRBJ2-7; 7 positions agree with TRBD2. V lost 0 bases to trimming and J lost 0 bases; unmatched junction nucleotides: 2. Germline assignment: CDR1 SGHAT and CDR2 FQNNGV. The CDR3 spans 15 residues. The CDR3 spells CASSLEGGTSYEQYF. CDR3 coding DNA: TGTGCCAGCAGCTTAGAGGGGGGGACCTCCTACGAGCAGTACTTC. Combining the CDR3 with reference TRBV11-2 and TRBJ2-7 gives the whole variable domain EAGVAQSPRYKIIEKRQSVAFWCNPISGHATLYWYQQILGQGPKLLIQFQNNGVVDDSQLPKDRFSAERLKGVDSTLKIQPAKLEDSAVYLCASSLEGGTSYEQYFGPGTRLTVT.

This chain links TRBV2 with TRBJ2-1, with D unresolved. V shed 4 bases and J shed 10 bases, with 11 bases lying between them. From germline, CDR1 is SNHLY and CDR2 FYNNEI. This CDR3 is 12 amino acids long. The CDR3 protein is CASSVSVGEQFF. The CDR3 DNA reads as TGTGCCAGCAGTGTAAGTGTGGGGGAGCAGTTCTTC.

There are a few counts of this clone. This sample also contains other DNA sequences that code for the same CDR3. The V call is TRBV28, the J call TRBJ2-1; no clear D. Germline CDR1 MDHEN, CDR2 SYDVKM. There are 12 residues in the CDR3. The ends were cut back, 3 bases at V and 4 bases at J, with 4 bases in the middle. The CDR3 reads CASSFEYNEQFF. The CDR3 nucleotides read TGTGCCAGCAGTTTCGAGTACAATGAGCAGTTCTTC.

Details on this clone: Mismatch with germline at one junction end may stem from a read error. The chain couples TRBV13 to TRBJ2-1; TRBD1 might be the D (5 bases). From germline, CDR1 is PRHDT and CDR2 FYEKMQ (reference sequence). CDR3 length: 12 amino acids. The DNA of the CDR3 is TGTGCCAGCAGCTTAGGAAAGGGGCCACGGATCTTC. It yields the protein CASSLGKGPRIF.

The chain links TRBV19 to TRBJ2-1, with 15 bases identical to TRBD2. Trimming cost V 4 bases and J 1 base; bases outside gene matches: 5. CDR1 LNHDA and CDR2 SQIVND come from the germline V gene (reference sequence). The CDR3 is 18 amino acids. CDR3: CASSRTSGRAGSYNEQFF. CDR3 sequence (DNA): TGTGCCAGTAGTAGGACTAGCGGGAGGGCCGGGTCCTACAATGAGCAGTTCTTC. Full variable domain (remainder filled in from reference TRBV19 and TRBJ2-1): DGGITQSPKYLFRKEGQNVTLSCEQNLNHDAMYWYRQDPGQGLRLIYYSQIVNDFQKGDIAEGYSVSREKKESFPLTVTSAQKNPTAFYLCASSRTSGRAGSYNEQFFGPGTRLTVL.

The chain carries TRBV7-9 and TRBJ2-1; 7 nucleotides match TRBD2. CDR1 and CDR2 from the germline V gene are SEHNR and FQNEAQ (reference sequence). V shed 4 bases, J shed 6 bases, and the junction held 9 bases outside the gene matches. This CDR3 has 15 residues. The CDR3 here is CASSSALLAPNEQFF. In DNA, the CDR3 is TGTGCCAGCAGCTCCGCCTTACTAGCGCCCAATGAGCAGTTCTTC. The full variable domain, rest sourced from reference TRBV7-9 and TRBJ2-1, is DTGVSQNPRHKITKRGQNVTFRCDPISEHNRLYWYRQTLGQGPEFLTYFQNEAQLEKSRLLSDRFSAERPKGSFSTLEIQRTEQGDSAMYLCASSSALLAPNEQFFGPGTRLTVL.

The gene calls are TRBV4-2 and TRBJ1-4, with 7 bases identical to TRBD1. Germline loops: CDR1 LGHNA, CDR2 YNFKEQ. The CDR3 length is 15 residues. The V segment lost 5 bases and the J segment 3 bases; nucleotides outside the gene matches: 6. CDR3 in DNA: TGTGCCAGCAGCTCCACAGGGGAGGCTAATGAAAAACTGTTTTTT. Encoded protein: CASSSTGEANEKLFF.

The CDR3 bases are TGTGCCATCAGTGAAAGGGGGCAGAACACTGAAGCTTTCTTT. As protein: CAISERGQNTEAFF. V usage is TRBV10-3 and J usage is TRBJ1-1; 7 bases agree with TRBD1. V trimming: 3 bases; J trimming: 1 base; junction bases outside the gene matches: 2. The CDR3 is 14 residues long. The germline V gene has CDR1 ENHRY and CDR2 SYGVKD.

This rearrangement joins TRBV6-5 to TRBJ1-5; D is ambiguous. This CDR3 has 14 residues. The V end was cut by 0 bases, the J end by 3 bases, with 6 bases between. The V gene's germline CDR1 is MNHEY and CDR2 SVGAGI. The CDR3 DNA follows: TGTGCCAGCAGTTACTCAGGGAACAATCAGCCCCAGCATTTT. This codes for CASSYSGNNQPQHF.

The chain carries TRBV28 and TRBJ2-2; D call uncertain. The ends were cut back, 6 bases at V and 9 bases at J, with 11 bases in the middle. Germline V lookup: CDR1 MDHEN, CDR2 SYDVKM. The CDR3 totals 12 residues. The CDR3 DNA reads TGTGCCAGCAGGGCCCCCGGCAGGGAGCTGTTTTTT. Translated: CASRAPGRELFF.

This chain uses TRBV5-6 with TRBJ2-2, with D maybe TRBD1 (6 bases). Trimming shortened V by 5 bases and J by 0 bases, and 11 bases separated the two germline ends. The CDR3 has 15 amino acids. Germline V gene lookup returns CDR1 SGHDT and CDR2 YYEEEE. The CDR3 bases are TGTGCCAGCAGGTTACAGGGCGCGAACACCGGGGAGCTGTTTTTT. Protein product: CASRLQGANTGELFF.

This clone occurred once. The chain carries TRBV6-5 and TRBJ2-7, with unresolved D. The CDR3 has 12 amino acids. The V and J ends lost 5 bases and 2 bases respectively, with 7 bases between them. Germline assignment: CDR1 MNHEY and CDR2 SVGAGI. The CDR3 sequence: CASSQSPYEQYF. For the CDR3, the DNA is TGTGCCAGCAGTCAATCCCCCTACGAGCAGTACTTC.

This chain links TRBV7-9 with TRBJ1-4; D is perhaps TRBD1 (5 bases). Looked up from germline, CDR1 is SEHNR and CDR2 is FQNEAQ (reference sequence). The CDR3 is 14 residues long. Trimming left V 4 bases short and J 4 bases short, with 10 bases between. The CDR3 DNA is TGTGCCAGCAGCTCTGGACAAGTTAATGAAAAACTGTTTTTT. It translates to CASSSGQVNEKLFF.

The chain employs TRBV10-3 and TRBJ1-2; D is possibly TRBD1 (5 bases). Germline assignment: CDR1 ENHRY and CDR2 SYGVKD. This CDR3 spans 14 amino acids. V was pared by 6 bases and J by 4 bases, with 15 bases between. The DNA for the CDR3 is TGTGCCATCAGCCTACAGGAGGAGGGCTATGGCTACACCTTC. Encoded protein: CAISLQEEGYGYTF.

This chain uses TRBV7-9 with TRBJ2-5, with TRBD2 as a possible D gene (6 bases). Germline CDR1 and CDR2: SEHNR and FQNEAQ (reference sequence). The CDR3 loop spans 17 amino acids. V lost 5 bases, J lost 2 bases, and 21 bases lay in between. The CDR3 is CASSPRGNADYQETQYF. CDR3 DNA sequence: TGTGCCAGCAGCCCGCGAGGTAATGCGGACTATCAAGAGACCCAGTACTTC.

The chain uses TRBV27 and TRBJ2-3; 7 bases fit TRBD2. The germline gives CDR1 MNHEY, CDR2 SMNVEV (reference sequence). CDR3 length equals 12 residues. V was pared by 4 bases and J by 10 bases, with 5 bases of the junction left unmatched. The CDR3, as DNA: TGTGCCAGCAGTTACCCCCGGGGGGCGCAGTATTTT. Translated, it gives CASSYPRGAQYF.

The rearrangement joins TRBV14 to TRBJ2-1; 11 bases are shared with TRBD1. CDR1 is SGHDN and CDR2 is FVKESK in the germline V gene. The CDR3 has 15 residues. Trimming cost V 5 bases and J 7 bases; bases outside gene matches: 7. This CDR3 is CASSYGTGGFNEQFF. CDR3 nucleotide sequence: TGTGCCAGCAGCTACGGGACAGGGGGTTTTAATGAGCAGTTCTTC.

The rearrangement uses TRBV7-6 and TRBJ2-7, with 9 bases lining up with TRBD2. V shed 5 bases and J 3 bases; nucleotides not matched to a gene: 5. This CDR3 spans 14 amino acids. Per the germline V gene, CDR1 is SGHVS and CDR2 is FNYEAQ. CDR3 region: CASSPTSGNYEQYF. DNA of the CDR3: TGTGCCAGCAGCCCGACTAGCGGAAACTACGAGCAGTACTTC.

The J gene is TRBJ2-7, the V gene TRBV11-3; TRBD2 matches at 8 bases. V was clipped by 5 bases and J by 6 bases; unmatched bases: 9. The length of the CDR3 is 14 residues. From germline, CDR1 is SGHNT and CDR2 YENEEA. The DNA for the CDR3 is TGTGCCAGCAGCACCGGGACTAGTCTGTTCGAGCAGTACTTC. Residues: CASSTGTSLFEQYF.

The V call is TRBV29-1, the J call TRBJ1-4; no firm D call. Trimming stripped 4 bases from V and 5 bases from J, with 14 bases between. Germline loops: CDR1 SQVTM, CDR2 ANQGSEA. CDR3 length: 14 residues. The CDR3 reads CSVADLDLNEKLFF. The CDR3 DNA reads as TGCAGCGTTGCCGACCTCGACTTGAATGAAAAACTGTTTTTT. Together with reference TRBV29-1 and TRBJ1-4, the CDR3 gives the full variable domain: SAVISQKPSRDICQRGTSLTIQCQVDSQVTMMFWYRQQPGQSLTLIATANQGSEATYESGFVIDKFPISRPNLTFSTLTVSNMSPEDSSIYLCSVADLDLNEKLFFGSGTQLSVL.